The 30 T cell receptor beta chains reported below all come from one sample, sequenced in a study of T cell responses to AZD1222 COVID-19 vaccine. Here immunoSEQ multiplex PCR was the method, and the copy in TCRdb shows in-frame clones only, minus some. Among roughly 110,000 clones, about 90% were seen once, and the ten largest hold over 3.5%. This specimen was peripheral blood, taken on day 0 of AZD1222 vaccination. The receptors originated from an adult in good health.

This chain links TRBV25-1 with TRBJ1-2; TRBD1 might be the D (6 bases). The CDR3 length is 13 residues. Trimming took 8 bases from V and 2 from J, leaving 12 bases between them. Germline CDR1 is MGHDK and CDR2 is SYGVNS. CDR3 nucleotide sequence: TGTGCCAGCCACGCAGGGGACAACTATGGCTACACCTTC. Translated: CASHAGDNYGYTF.

The chain joins TRBV7-6 to TRBJ2-1, with D possibly matching TRBD1 (5 bases). The CDR3 contains 15 residues. The germline V gene encodes CDR1 SGHVS and CDR2 FNYEAQ. Trimming removed 2 bases from V and 6 bases from J, with 14 bases in between. CDR3 region: CASSLSSARANEQFF. The CDR3 nucleotides read TGTGCCAGCAGCTTATCGTCCGCCAGGGCCAATGAGCAGTTCTTC.

For the CDR3, the DNA is TGTGCCAGCAGCTTGGCCGGGACATCAACTAATGAAAAACTGTTTTTT. As protein: CASSLAGTSTNEKLFF. The V gene is TRBV5-5, the J gene TRBJ1-4; tentatively, D is TRBD1 (6 bases). Germline loops: CDR1 SGHKS, CDR2 YYEKEE (reference sequence). The CDR3 totals 16 residues. Trimming pared 0 bases from V and 0 bases from J, leaving 9 bases between.

This chain uses TRBV19 with TRBJ2-1; no definite D call. The germline V and J ends were trimmed by 8 bases and 5 bases, with 10 bases remaining between them. CDR1 is LNHDA and CDR2 is SQIVND in the germline V gene (reference sequence). The CDR3 spans 12 residues. The CDR3 bases are TGTGCCAGTGGTAGCAATAACAATGAGCAGTTCTTC. Its translation: CASGSNNNEQFF.

The V call is TRBV12-3 or TRBV12-4, the J call TRBJ1-1, with D possibly matching TRBD1 (5 bases). This CDR3 contains 13 residues. V gave up 10 bases and J gave up 0 bases, with 12 bases separating them. CDR3 protein: CAIKGLLNTEAFF. Here the CDR3 DNA reads TGTGCCATCAAGGGACTCCTGAACACTGAAGCTTTCTTT.

The genes are TRBV27 and TRBJ1-1; no reliable D call. The germline V gene encodes CDR1 MNHEY and CDR2 SMNVEV (reference sequence). V shed 3 bases and J shed 7 bases, with 18 bases lying between them. The CDR3 is 15 amino acids. CDR3 DNA sequence: TGTGCCAGCAGTTTTGCCGCGGGAGCCAACCTTGAAGCTTTCTTT. It yields the protein CASSFAAGANLEAFF.

The rearrangement joins TRBV4-2 to TRBJ2-6; maybe TRBD1 (6 bases). The CDR3 runs 17 residues. V gave up 1 base and J gave up 0 bases, with 10 bases separating them. Germline V lookup: CDR1 LGHNA, CDR2 YNFKEQ. The DNA of the CDR3 is TGTGCCAGCAGCCAAGTGGACAGCCACTCTGGGGCCAACGTCCTGACTTTC. Translation gives CASSQVDSHSGANVLTF.

The V gene is TRBV14, the J gene TRBJ2-7; 8 bases agree with TRBD1. The CDR3 is 15 residues long. Trimming removed 4 bases from V and 4 bases from J; junction bases left unmatched: 9. Germline-derived CDR1 and CDR2 are SGHDN and FVKESK. The CDR3 here is CASSPSDRGGYEQYF. CDR3 DNA: TGTGCCAGCAGCCCATCCGACAGGGGAGGATACGAGCAGTACTTC. Filled out from reference TRBV14 and TRBJ2-7, the complete variable domain reads EAGVTQFPSHSVIEKGQTVTLRCDPISGHDNLYWYRRVMGKEIKFLLHFVKESKQDESGMPNNRFLAERTGGTYSTLKVQPAELEDSGVYFCASSPSDRGGYEQYFGPGTRLTVT.

This chain connects TRBV6-6 to TRBJ2-2, with D unclear. Germline loops: CDR1 MNHNY, CDR2 SVGAGI (reference sequence). Trimming shortened V by 4 bases and J by 3 bases, and 3 bases separated the two germline ends. This CDR3 is built from 12 residues. The CDR3: CASSLYTGELFF. The DNA of the CDR3 is TGTGCCAGCAGTTTGTACACCGGGGAGCTGTTTTTT.

The chain recombines TRBV2 with TRBJ2-5; TRBD1 or TRBD2 may be the D gene (6 bases each). With 5 bases removed from V and 5 bases from J, the gap between germline ends came to 18 bases. The CDR3 covers 15 residues. CDR1 and CDR2 (germline): SNHLY, FYNNEI. CDR3 coding DNA: TGTGCCAGCAGTTTCCAACTAGCAGGGGAGGAGACCCAGTACTTC. The encoded protein is CASSFQLAGEETQYF.

The chain employs TRBV28 and TRBJ2-3, with D maybe TRBD2 (5 bases). Trimming removed 3 bases at V and 0 bases at J, with 10 bases between. This CDR3 spans 15 amino acids. The germline gives CDR1 MDHEN, CDR2 SYDVKM. The CDR3 sequence is CASSFRGSSTDTQYF. The CDR3 DNA reads as TGTGCCAGCAGTTTTCGGGGATCTAGCACAGATACGCAGTATTTT.

The count of this clone is one. This chain uses TRBV7-3 with TRBJ2-5, with TRBD2 identical over 9 bases. This CDR3 has 17 amino acids. V was clipped by 2 bases and J by 5 bases; unmatched bases: 12. Germline loops: CDR1 SGHTA, CDR2 FQGTGA. The CDR3 here is CASSLESGAGGWETQYF. DNA of the CDR3: TGTGCCAGCAGCTTAGAAAGCGGAGCGGGAGGATGGGAGACCCAGTACTTC.

The CDR3 protein is CASSHSGSRETQYF. The CDR3 nucleotides read TGCGCCAGCAGCCACAGCGGGAGTCGGGAGACCCAGTACTTC. The gene calls are TRBV4-3 and TRBJ2-5; TRBD2 matches 8 bases. The ends lost 3 bases at V and 5 bases at J; junction bases unmatched: 5. Germline CDR1 and CDR2: LGHNA and YSLEER. The CDR3 sequence is 14 residues long.

The chain uses TRBV6-2 or TRBV6-3 and TRBJ1-1; perhaps TRBD1 as D (5 bases). There are 14 residues in the CDR3. The ends were cut back, 4 bases at V and 0 bases at J, with 9 bases in the middle. The V gene's germline CDR1 is MNHEY and CDR2 SVGEGT. Here the CDR3 reads CASSFTGLNTEAFF. Written as DNA, the CDR3 is TGTGCCAGCAGTTTTACGGGACTGAACACTGAAGCTTTCTTT.

Comments on this clone: A read error may account for a junction end that differs from germline. This chain links TRBV7-6 with TRBJ2-2, with TRBD2 identical over 11 bases. The CDR3 runs 15 residues. CDR1 is SGHVS and CDR2 is FNYEAQ in the germline V gene. CDR3 region: CASSLAGGPSGELFF. CDR3 DNA sequence: TGTGCCAGCAGTTTAGCGGGAGGGCCGTCCGGGGAGCTGTTTTTT.

This clone was found a few times. This chain connects TRBV7-2 to TRBJ2-1; unclear D gene. Germline values: CDR1 SGHTA, CDR2 FQGNSA. The CDR3 extends over 14 amino acids. The V end was cut by 3 bases, the J end by 6 bases, with 12 bases between. The CDR3, as DNA: TGTGCCAGCAGCTTGAACTTTGGTCTCAATGAGCAGTTCTTC. Protein product: CASSLNFGLNEQFF.

V and J are TRBV7-9 and TRBJ1-1; 9 bases agree with TRBD1. The CDR3 consists of 14 residues. With 4 bases clipped from V and 5 bases from J, the junction kept 5 bases outside the gene matches. Germline lookup yields CDR1 SEHNR and CDR2 FQNEAQ (reference sequence). The DNA of the CDR3 is TGTGCCAGCAGCTCACAGGGGGCGCGGACTGAAGCTTTCTTT. Its protein is CASSSQGARTEAFF. The entire variable domain, with the rest obtained from reference TRBV7-9 and TRBJ1-1, is as follows: DTGVSQNPRHKITKRGQNVTFRCDPISEHNRLYWYRQTLGQGPEFLTYFQNEAQLEKSRLLSDRFSAERPKGSFSTLEIQRTEQGDSAMYLCASSSQGARTEAFFGQGTRLTVV.

This chain joins TRBV5-1 and TRBJ2-1; TRBD1 agrees at 10 bases. The CDR3 runs to 16 residues. CDR1 is SGHRS and CDR2 is YFSETQ in the germline V gene. V shed 0 bases, J shed 8 bases, and the junction held 8 bases outside the gene matches. The CDR3 DNA is TGCGCCAGCAGCTTGGAAGGGAGACAGGGGGCCCATGAGCAGTTCTTC. Protein: CASSLEGRQGAHEQFF.

V usage is TRBV7-2 and J usage is TRBJ1-4; D remains ambiguous. Germline V gives CDR1 SGHTA, CDR2 FQGNSA. This CDR3 comprises 13 residues. Trimming shortened V by 3 bases and J by 5 bases, and 7 bases separated the two germline ends. The CDR3 nucleotides read TGTGCCAGCAGCTTGAGTGGGAATGAAAAACTGTTTTTT. As protein: CASSLSGNEKLFF.

CDR3 sequence reads: CASSLKFSGQGVYEQYF. The CDR3 DNA follows: TGTGCCAGCAGTTTAAAGTTCTCGGGACAGGGGGTCTACGAGCAGTACTTC. This chain uses TRBV27 with TRBJ2-7; 11 nucleotides match TRBD1. V shed 2 bases and J 3 bases; nucleotides not matched to a gene: 9. Germline V lookup: CDR1 MNHEY, CDR2 SMNVEV (reference sequence). The CDR3 totals 17 residues.

The chain uses TRBV6-2 or TRBV6-3 and TRBJ1-2; D is possibly TRBD1 (5 bases). V lost 3 bases, J lost 4 bases, and 9 bases lay in between. The germline gives CDR1 MNHEY, CDR2 SVGEGT. CDR3 length equals 13 residues. The CDR3 coding sequence is TGTGCCAGCAGTTATCGACAGACCTATGGCTACACCTTC. It codes for CASSYRQTYGYTF.

This chain links TRBV10-3 with TRBJ2-1; D is possibly TRBD1 (5 bases). Germline V gene data show CDR1 as ENHRY and CDR2 as SYGVKD. V lost 8 bases to trimming and J lost 6 bases, with 14 bases between them. CDR3 length: 13 amino acids. CDR3 coding DNA: TGTGCCATCTCCGAGACAGCGATCAATGAGCAGTTCTTC. Translation: CAISETAINEQFF.

The chain is built from TRBV19 and TRBJ2-1; the D gene is possibly TRBD2 (6 bases). Germline CDR1 and CDR2: LNHDA and SQIVND (reference sequence). V lost 8 bases, J lost 10 bases, and 24 bases lay in between. The CDR3 has 15 residues. CDR3 sequence reads: CASYSSGGTVMEQFF. The CDR3 coding sequence is TGTGCCAGTTATTCCAGTGGCGGGACGGTTATGGAGCAGTTCTTC.

CDR3 loop: CASSVGDSGTGNTIYF. The DNA for the CDR3 is TGTGCCAGCAGCGTAGGGGACAGTGGGACTGGAAACACCATATATTTT. The gene calls are TRBV9 and TRBJ1-3; the match to TRBD1 covers 7 bases. With 0 bases clipped from V and 2 bases from J, the junction kept 5 bases outside the gene matches. The CDR3 extends over 16 amino acids. The germline V gene has CDR1 SGDLS and CDR2 YYNGEE.

The chain combines TRBV18 with TRBJ2-2; TRBD2 agrees at 12 bases. Germline CDR1 is KGHSH and CDR2 is LQKENI. V shed 5 bases, J shed 2 bases, and the junction held 6 bases outside the gene matches. CDR3 length: 17 residues. The DNA of the CDR3 is TGTGCCAGCTCAACCGGACTAGCGGGGACAAACACCGGGGAGCTGTTTTTT. It translates to CASSTGLAGTNTGELFF. The full variable domain, with the rest looked up from reference TRBV18 and TRBJ2-2, is NAGVMQNPRHLVRRRGQEARLRCSPMKGHSHVYWYRQLPEEGLKFMVYLQKENIIDESGMPKERFSAEFPKEGPSILRIQQVVRGDSAAYFCASSTGLAGTNTGELFFGEGSRLTVL.

The V gene is TRBV6-5, the J gene TRBJ1-1; tentatively, D is TRBD1 (5 bases). CDR1 MNHEY and CDR2 SVGAGI come from the germline V gene. This CDR3 comprises 13 residues. Trimming pared 6 bases from V and 2 bases from J, leaving 10 bases between. The CDR3 loop is CASSVGANTEAFF. Written as DNA, the CDR3 is TGTGCCAGCAGCGTTGGGGCTAACACTGAAGCTTTCTTT.

The chain links TRBV30 to TRBJ1-2, with D possibly being TRBD1 (5 bases). The CDR3 is 13 residues long. CDR1 and CDR2 (germline): GTSNPN, SVGIG (reference sequence). With 1 base removed from V and 6 bases from J, the gap between germline ends came to 12 bases. CDR3 sequence (DNA): TGTGCCTGGAGTGAGGGAGGGGTAGATGGCTACACCTTC. Amino acids: CAWSEGGVDGYTF.

This clone was counted a single time. V and J are TRBV19 and TRBJ2-1, with 9 positions matching TRBD2. The CDR3 is made up of 13 amino acids. Germline V gene data show CDR1 as LNHDA and CDR2 as SQIVND (reference sequence). V was clipped by 3 bases and J by 6 bases; unmatched bases: 0. This CDR3 is CASSISGSNEQFF. DNA for the CDR3: TGTGCCAGTAGTATTAGCGGGAGCAATGAGCAGTTCTTC.

The table lists this clone with a count of one. The chain uses TRBV10-3 and TRBJ2-2, with 12 bases aligning to TRBD2. The ends lost 7 bases at V and 0 bases at J; junction bases unmatched: 6. This CDR3 has 17 amino acids. CDR1 ENHRY and CDR2 SYGVKD come from the germline V gene. CDR3 sequence reads: CAIKRLAGVTNTGELFF. DNA of the CDR3: TGTGCCATCAAGAGACTAGCGGGGGTAACGAACACCGGGGAGCTGTTTTTT.

The V call is TRBV30, the J call TRBJ1-4, with no clear D. The CDR3 spans 14 residues. V lost 0 bases to trimming and J lost 5 bases, with 10 bases between them. Germline CDR1 is GTSNPN and CDR2 is SVGIG (reference sequence). CDR3 loop: CAWSVGTGNEKLFF. Written as DNA, the CDR3 is TGTGCCTGGAGTGTAGGCACGGGGAATGAAAAACTGTTTTTT.